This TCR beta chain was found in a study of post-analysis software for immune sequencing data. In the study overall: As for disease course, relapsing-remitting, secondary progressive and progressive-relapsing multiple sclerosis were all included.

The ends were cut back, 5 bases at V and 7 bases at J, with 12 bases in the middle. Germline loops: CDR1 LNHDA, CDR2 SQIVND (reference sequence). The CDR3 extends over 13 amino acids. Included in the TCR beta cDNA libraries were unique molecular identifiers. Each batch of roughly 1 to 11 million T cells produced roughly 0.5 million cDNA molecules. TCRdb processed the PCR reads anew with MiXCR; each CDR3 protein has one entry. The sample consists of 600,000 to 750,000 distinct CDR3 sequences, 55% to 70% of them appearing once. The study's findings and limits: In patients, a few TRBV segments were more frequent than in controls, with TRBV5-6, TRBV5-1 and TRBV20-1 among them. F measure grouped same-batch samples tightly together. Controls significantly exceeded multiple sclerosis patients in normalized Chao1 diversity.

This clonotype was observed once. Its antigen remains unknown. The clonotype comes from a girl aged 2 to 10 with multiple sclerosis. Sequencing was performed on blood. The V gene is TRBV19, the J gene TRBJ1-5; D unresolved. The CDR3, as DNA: TGTGCCAGTAGTTACTCGGTGGGACAGCCCCAGCATTTT. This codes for CASSYSVGQPQHF.